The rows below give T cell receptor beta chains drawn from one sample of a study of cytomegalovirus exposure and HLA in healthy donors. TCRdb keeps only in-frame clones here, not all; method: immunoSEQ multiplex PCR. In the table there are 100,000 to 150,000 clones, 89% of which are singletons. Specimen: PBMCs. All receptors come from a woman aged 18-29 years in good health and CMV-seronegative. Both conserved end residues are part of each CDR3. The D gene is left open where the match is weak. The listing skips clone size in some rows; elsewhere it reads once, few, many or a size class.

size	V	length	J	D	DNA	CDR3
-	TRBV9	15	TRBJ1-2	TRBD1	TGTGCCAGCAGCGCCCAGACAGGGTCCCCCTATGGCTACACCTTC	CASSAQTGSPYGYTF
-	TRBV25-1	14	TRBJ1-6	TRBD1	TGTGCCAGCAGTGGGGACAGGGGTGATTCACCCCTCCACTTT	CASSGDRGDSPLHF
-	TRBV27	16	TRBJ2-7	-	TGTGCCAGCAGTCCAAAGGGCGACGGGATGACCTACGAGCAGTACTTC	CASSPKGDGMTYEQYF
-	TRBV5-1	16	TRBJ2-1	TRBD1	TGCGCCAGCAGCTTTGGGACAGGGGGGTCTTGGAATGAGCAGTTCTTC	CASSFGTGGSWNEQFF
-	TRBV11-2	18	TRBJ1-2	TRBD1	TGTGCCAGCAGCTCCAAAAGACAGGGTTCAAAACTGGGCTATGGCTACACCTTC	CASSSKRQGSKLGYGYTF
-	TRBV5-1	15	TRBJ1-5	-	TGCGCCAGCACCCCCACAGGGATCGGCAATCAGCCCCAGCATTTT	CASTPTGIGNQPQHF
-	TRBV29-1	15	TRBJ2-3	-	TGCAGCGTTGGCTCCCGAGGCCCCGAGACAGATACGCAGTATTTT	CSVGSRGPETDTQYF
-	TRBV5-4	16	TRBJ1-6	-	TGTGCCAGCAGCTTGAGGGAGGGGGAAGGTGATTCACCCCTCCACTTT	CASSLREGEGDSPLHF
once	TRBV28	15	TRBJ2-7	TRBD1	TGTGCCAGCAGTTGGGACAGGGCCCCCTCCTACGAGCAGTACTTC	CASSWDRAPSYEQYF
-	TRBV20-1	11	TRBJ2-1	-	TGCAGTGCCGGGGGTGGGAATGAGCAGTTCTTC	CSAGGGNEQFF
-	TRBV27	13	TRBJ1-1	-	TGTGCCAGCGCTAAGTGGGGAGGAGGTGAAGCTTTCTTT	CASAKWGGGEAFF
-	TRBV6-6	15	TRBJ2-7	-	TGTGCCAGCAGTCCACCGTACGCGGGGATCAACGAGCAGTACTTC	CASSPPYAGINEQYF
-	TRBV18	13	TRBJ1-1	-	TGTGCCAGCTTGCAGGGCTTGGACACTGAAGCTTTCTTT	CASLQGLDTEAFF
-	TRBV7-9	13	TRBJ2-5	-	TGTGCCAGCAGCTCCATTGGCTCGGAGACCCAGTACTTC	CASSSIGSETQYF
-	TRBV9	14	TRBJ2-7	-	TGTGCCAGCATCAATAGCGTCCCTCCTGGGGAGCAGTACTTC	CASINSVPPGEQYF
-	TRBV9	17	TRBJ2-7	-	TGTGCCAGCAGCCCCCGGAGCGGGCGGGGCAGCTCCTACGAGCAGTACTTC	CASSPRSGRGSSYEQYF
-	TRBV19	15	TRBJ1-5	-	TGTGCCAGTAGTCTGGTGAGCGGGGGGGATCAGCCCCAGCATTTT	CASSLVSGGDQPQHF
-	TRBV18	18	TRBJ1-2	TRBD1	TGTGCCAGCTCACTCTCGTCGGGACAGGGGGGTTCGAACTATGGCTACACCTTC	CASSLSSGQGGSNYGYTF
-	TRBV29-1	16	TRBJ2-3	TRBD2	TGCAGCGTTGAAAGCGGGGGGGCGGGGGGGGGAGATACGCAGTATTTT	CSVESGGAGGGDTQYF
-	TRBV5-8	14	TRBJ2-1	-	TGTGCCAGCAGCCCACGAGAATCCTACAATGAGCAGTTCTTC	CASSPRESYNEQFF
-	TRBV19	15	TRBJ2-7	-	TGTGCCAGTAGAGATCGCGCGAAAGCCCCCTACGAGCAGTACTTC	CASRDRAKAPYEQYF
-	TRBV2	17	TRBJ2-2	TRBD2	TGTGCCAGCTCAATTAGCGGGGGGACTGCGAACACCGGGGAGCTGTTTTTT	CASSISGGTANTGELFF
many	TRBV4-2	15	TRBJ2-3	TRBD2	TGTGCCAGCAGCCGCTCCGGGACTAGCGTAGATACGCAGTATTTT	CASSRSGTSVDTQYF
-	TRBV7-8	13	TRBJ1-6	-	TGTGCCAGCAGTCCGTGGAGTGATTCACCCCTCCACTTT	CASSPWSDSPLHF
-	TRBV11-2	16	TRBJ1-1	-	TGTGCCAGCAGCCGATCGTGGGGCGGGGATCGCACTGAAGCTTTCTTT	CASSRSWGGDRTEAFF
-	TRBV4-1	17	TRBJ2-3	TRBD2	TGCGCCAGCAGCCCGTTCATCGGGGGGGGATACACAGATACGCAGTATTTT	CASSPFIGGGYTDTQYF
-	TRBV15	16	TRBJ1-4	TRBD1	TGTGCCACCAGCAGAGCGTTAGCAGGGGGCCTTGAAAAACTGTTTTTT	CATSRALAGGLEKLFF
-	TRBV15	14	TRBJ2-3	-	TGTGCCACCAGCCCCTCGGGGTTTGCAGATACGCAGTATTTT	CATSPSGFADTQYF
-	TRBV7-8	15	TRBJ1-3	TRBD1	TGTGCCAGCAGCTTAGACAGGGGGTCTGGAAACACCATATATTTT	CASSLDRGSGNTIYF
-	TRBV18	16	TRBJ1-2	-	TGTGCCAGCTCACCTATCGGTCAGCCCCGAGGCTATGGCTACACCTTC	CASSPIGQPRGYGYTF
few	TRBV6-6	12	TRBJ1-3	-	TGTGCCAGCAGTTATGAGGGAAACACCATATATTTT	CASSYEGNTIYF
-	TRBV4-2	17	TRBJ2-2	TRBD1	TGTGCCAGCAGCCGAAGACAGGGGGCGGGTGCCGCCGGGGAGCTGTTTTTT	CASSRRQGAGAAGELFF
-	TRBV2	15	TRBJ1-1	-	TGTGCCAGAGGCAGTCGGGGGACCATGAACACTGAAGCTTTCTTT	CARGSRGTMNTEAFF
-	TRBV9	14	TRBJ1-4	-	TGTGCCAGCAGCGTACAGGCAGGTGATGAAAAACTGTTTTTT	CASSVQAGDEKLFF
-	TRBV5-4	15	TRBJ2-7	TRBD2	TGTGCCAGCAGCTTCGCTCGCAGCGGGGGATACGAGCAGTACTTC	CASSFARSGGYEQYF
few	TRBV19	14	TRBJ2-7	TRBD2	TGTGCCAGTAGTATAGGGGGGGGTCTCTACGAGCAGTACTTC	CASSIGGGLYEQYF
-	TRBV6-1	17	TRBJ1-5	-	TGTGCCAGCAGTGAAGCAAATTTTCGGGTTAGCAATCAGCCCCAGCATTTT	CASSEANFRVSNQPQHF
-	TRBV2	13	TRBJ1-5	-	TGTGCCACCCAAGGGGATAGCAATCAGCCCCAGCATTTT	CATQGDSNQPQHF
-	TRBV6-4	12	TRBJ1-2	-	TGTGCCAGCAGGCCCCTCGGGCCGGAGGCGACCTTC	CASRPLGPEATF
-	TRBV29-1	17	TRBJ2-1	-	TGCAGCGTCCCCGGAAGCCCAGGGGTAAGGTCCTACAATGAGCAGTTCTTC	CSVPGSPGVRSYNEQFF
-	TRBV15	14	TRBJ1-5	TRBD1	TGTGCCACCCGCCCGACAGGGGTTGGGCAGCCCCAGCATTTT	CATRPTGVGQPQHF
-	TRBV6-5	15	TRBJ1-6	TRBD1	TGTGCCTCCCGACAGGGGAGGGCCTATAATTCACCCCTCCACTTT	CASRQGRAYNSPLHF
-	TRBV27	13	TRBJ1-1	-	TGTGCCAGCAGTTTTAGCTGGAACACTGAAGCTTTCTTT	CASSFSWNTEAFF
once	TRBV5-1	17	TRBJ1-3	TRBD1	TGCGCCAGCAGCGTCCGGACAGGCGCTTCCTCTGGAAACACCATATATTTT	CASSVRTGASSGNTIYF
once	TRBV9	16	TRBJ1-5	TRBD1	TGTGCCAGCAGCGCAGGTACGGGACAGGGGAAGAATCCCCAGCATTTT	CASSAGTGQGKNPQHF
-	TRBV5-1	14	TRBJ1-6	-	TGCGCCAGCAGCTTGGAAACAGCACATTCACCCCTCCACTTT	CASSLETAHSPLHF
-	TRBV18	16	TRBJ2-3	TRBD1	TGTGCCAGCGCAAGCCGACAGGGGCAGACCACAGATACGCAGTATTTT	CASASRQGQTTDTQYF
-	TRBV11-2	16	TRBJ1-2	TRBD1	TGTGCCAGCAGCTTCCCGCTCCCGGGACAGGGCTATGGCTACACCTTC	CASSFPLPGQGYGYTF